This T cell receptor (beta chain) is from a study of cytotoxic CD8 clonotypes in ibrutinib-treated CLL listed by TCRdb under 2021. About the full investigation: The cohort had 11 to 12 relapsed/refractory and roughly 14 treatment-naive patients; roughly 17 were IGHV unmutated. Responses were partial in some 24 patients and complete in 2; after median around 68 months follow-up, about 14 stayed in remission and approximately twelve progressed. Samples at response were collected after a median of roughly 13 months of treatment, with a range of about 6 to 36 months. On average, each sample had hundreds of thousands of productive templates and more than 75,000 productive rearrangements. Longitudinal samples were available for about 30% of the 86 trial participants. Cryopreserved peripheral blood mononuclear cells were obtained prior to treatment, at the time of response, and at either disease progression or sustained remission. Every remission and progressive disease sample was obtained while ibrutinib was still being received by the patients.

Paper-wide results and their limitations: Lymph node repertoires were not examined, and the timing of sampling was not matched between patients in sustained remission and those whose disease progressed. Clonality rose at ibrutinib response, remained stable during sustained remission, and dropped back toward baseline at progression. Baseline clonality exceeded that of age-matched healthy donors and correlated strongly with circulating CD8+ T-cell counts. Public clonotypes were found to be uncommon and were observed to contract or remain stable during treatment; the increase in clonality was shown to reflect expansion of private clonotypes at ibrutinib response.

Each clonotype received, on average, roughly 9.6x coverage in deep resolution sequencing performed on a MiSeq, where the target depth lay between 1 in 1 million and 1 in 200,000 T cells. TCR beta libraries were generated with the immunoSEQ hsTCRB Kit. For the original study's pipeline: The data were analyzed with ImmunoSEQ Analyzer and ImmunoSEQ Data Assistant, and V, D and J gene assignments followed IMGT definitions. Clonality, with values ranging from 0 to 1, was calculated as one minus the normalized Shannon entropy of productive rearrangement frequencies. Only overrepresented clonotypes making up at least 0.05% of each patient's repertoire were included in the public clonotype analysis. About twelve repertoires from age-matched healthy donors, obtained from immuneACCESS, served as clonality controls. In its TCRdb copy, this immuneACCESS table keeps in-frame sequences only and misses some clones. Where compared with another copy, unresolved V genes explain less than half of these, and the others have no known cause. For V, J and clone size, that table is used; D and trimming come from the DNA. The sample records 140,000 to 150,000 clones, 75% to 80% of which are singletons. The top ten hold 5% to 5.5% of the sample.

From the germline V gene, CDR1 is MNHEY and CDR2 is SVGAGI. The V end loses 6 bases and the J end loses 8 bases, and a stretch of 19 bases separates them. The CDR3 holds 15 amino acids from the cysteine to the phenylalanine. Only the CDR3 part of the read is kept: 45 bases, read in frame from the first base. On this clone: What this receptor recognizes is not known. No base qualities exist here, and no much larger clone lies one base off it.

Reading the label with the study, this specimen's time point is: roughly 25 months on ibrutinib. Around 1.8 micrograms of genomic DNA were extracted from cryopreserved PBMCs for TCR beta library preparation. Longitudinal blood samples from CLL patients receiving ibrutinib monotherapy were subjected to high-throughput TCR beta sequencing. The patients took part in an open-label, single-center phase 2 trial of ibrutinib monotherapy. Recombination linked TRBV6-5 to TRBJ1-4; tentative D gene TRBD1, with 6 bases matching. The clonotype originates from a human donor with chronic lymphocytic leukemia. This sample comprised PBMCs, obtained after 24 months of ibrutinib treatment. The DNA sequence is TGTGCCAGCAGCCAACGCCCGGGGGCAGGGGAAAAACTGTTTTTT. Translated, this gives CASSQRPGAGEKLFF.